The subject of this entry is one TCR beta chain. The CDR3 loop spans 13 amino acids. CDR1 and CDR2 (germline): GTSNPN, SVGIG (reference sequence). Sample-barcoded 5' priming and a J-beta primer mix drove a second PCR of 7 to 11 cycles. TCRdb itself ran the 5' RACE reads through MiXCR, one entry per CDR3 protein. The data contain hundreds of thousands of distinct CDR3 sequences, roughly 64% of them seen just once; the ten biggest clones take up over 20%. The data originate from a study of blood T cells in healthy people across ages. The chain recombines TRBV30 with TRBJ2-4; D is unclear. The J call is uncertain, as TRBJ2-7 better fits the DNA end. Material: blood. The clonotype was recovered from a man aged 25-45 years in good health. In DNA, the CDR3 is TGTGCCTGGAGTGTGTCAGTAACCTACGAGCAGTACTTC. Amino acids: CAWSVSVTYEQYF.